The clone carrying this T cell receptor (beta chain) was seen more than once but under ten times. As yet, its antigen is unknown. The sample is drawn from a study of glioma-infiltrating T cells. About the study: About one million peripheral T cells were targeted at about 4.5- to 10-fold coverage.

Using RNA template, CDR3s of TCR alpha and beta were amplified with iRepertoire arm-PCR. TCRdb called the multiplex PCR reads again in MiXCR, with one record for every CDR3 protein. Of 300,000 to 450,000 distinct CDR3 sequences listed, less than 50% are singletons. General study results and limits: Shared blood CDR3 signature motifs marked patients with low tissue-blood divergence. CDR3 overlap between tissue and blood was very small.

The specimen sequenced was glioma tissue, nonneoplastic brain tissue, or PBMCs (not recorded which). This clonotype was sampled from a human donor with low-grade glioma or glioblastoma, undergoing nonglioma brain surgery, or in good health (not recorded which).

The CDR3: CASSLGLAAWSSPLHF. Written as DNA, the CDR3 is TGTGCCAGCAGCTTAGGCCTCGCGGCCTGGAGTTCACCCCTCCACTTT. The chain couples TRBV11-2 to TRBJ1-6; D is undetermined. CDR1 SGHAT and CDR2 FQNNGV come from the germline V gene. V lost 1 base to trimming and J lost 9 bases, with 16 bases between them. The CDR3 runs to 16 residues.